Below are 10 T cell receptor beta chains sequenced from a single sample in a study of identical twins. TCRdb itself ran the 5' RACE reads through MiXCR, one entry per CDR3 protein. The sample has a few hundred thousand distinct CDR3 sequences; roughly 15% are singletons. These data were also filed under a second study, of yellow fever vaccine responses in identical twins.

Sequencing used CD4+ T cells sorted from blood. The receptors were gathered from a woman in her late teens or twenties in good health.

This rearrangement joins TRBV6-5 to TRBJ1-2, with 7 bases matching TRBD1. There are 12 residues in the CDR3. In germline, CDR1 is MNHEY, CDR2 SVGAGI. The trim removed 5 bases at V and 8 bases at J, leaving 5 bases unmatched. CDR3 region: CASSNRGRGYTF. The CDR3 coding sequence is TGTGCCAGCAGTAACAGGGGTCGAGGCTACACCTTC.

The table lists this clonotype with a few counts. The chain uses TRBV7-8 and TRBJ2-1, with 9 nucleotides matching TRBD1. Losses at the gene ends were 5 bases for V and 6 bases for J; bases not matched to a gene: 8. In germline, CDR1 is SGHVS, CDR2 FQNEAQ. The CDR3 is made up of 15 amino acids. The CDR3 coding sequence is TGTGCCAGCAGCCCCTGGGACAGGGAAGGCAATGAGCAGTTCTTC. Protein sequence: CASSPWDREGNEQFF.

This clonotype was picked up a small number of times. The chain employs TRBV7-9 and TRBJ2-5, with unresolved D. Deletions cut 1 base from V and 2 bases from J, with 11 bases between. This CDR3 contains 15 residues. CDR1 SEHNR and CDR2 FQNEAQ come from the germline V gene (reference sequence). The CDR3 sequence: CASSLVGSFQETQYF. In DNA form, the CDR3 reads TGTGCCAGCAGCTTAGTTGGCAGTTTTCAAGAGACCCAGTACTTC.

In its sample, this clonotype was seen a few times. This chain joins TRBV3-1 and TRBJ1-1; D is uncertain. Germline V gene lookup returns CDR1 LGHDT and CDR2 YNNKEL (reference sequence). V was pared by 2 bases and J by 4 bases, with 11 bases between. CDR3 length: 14 residues. This chain's CDR3 is CASSQPGLGTEAFF. In DNA, the CDR3 is TGTGCCAGCAGCCAACCGGGGTTAGGCACTGAAGCTTTCTTT.

J is TRBJ1-4 and V is TRBV27; TRBD1 is a possible D gene (6 bases). Looked up from germline, CDR1 is MNHEY and CDR2 is SMNVEV (reference sequence). The CDR3 has 17 amino acids. The germline V and J ends were trimmed by 4 bases and 9 bases, with 24 bases remaining between them. The chain's CDR3 is CASSSGDRGGVRKKLFF. CDR3 coding DNA: TGTGCCAGCAGTTCAGGGGATAGGGGAGGTGTTCGAAAAAAACTGTTTTTT. The full variable domain, in which reference TRBV27 and TRBJ1-4 provide the parts outside the CDR3, is EAQVTQNPRYLITVTGKKLTVTCSQNMNHEYMSWYRQDPGLGLRQIYYSMNVEVTDKGDVPEGYKVSRKEKRNFPLILESPSPNQTSLYFCASSSGDRGGVRKKLFFGSGTQLSVL.

This clonotype was recorded a few times. The chain joins TRBV7-8 to TRBJ1-2; TRBD1 agrees at 9 bases. V shed 1 base and J 3 bases; nucleotides not matched to a gene: 6. This CDR3 spans 16 amino acids. The germline gives CDR1 SGHVS, CDR2 FQNEAQ. The CDR3 sequence is CASSLVPDRGDYGYTF. The DNA for the CDR3 is TGTGCCAGCAGCTTAGTGCCGGACAGGGGAGACTATGGCTACACCTTC.

This clonotype was detected a few times. The chain carries TRBV7-2 and TRBJ2-1; D remains unclear. The CDR3 is 15 residues long. Germline assignment: CDR1 SGHTA and CDR2 FQGNSA. Trimming pared 5 bases from V and 4 bases from J, leaving 15 bases between. CDR3 in DNA: TGTGCCAGCAGCCTCCAACCATTGGGGTACAATGAGCAGTTCTTC. Translated, it gives CASSLQPLGYNEQFF.

In this sample, this clonotype turned up a few times. CDR3 sequence reads: CASSPEGGATYEQYV. The CDR3 coding sequence is TGCGCCAGCAGCCCGGAGGGGGGAGCGACCTACGAGCAGTACGTC. The rearrangement uses TRBV5-1 and TRBJ2-7; TRBD1 or TRBD2 may be the D gene (6 bases each). This CDR3 region has 15 residues. Germline V gene lookup returns CDR1 SGHRS and CDR2 YFSETQ. V was cut by 4 bases and J by 2 bases, with 16 bases left in between.

This rearrangement joins TRBV2 to TRBJ1-5; D is possibly TRBD1 (5 bases). Trimming cost V 8 bases and J 2 bases, with 13 bases left between them. Germline lookup yields CDR1 SNHLY and CDR2 FYNNEI. The CDR3 has 14 residues. DNA for the CDR3: TGTGCCAGCGGAGAACAGGCCGGCAATCAGCCCCAGCATTTT. Its protein product is CASGEQAGNQPQHF.

The rearrangement links TRBV4-2 to TRBJ2-4; 10 positions agree with TRBD2. Germline V gives CDR1 LGHNA, CDR2 YNFKEQ. V lost 1 base to trimming and J lost 2 bases; unmatched junction nucleotides: 14. This CDR3 has 20 residues. In DNA form, the CDR3 reads TGTGCCAGCAGCCAAGGTGCGGCGCTAGCGGGAGTTGAATCCAAAAACATTCAGTACTTC. It encodes CASSQGAALAGVESKNIQYF.